The rows below give T cell receptor beta chains drawn from one sample of a study of cytomegalovirus exposure and HLA in healthy donors. Clones were sequenced by immunoSEQ multiplex PCR, and TCRdb holds only the in-frame ones, with some missing. This sample carries around 180,000 clones, over 60% of them seen once, and the ten largest clones take more than 1.3%. Sequencing was carried out using PBMCs. All receptors derive from a girl aged 5 to 17 in good health and CMV-seronegative. CDR3s include the opening cysteine and the closing phenylalanine or tryptophan. The order of the fields is CDR3 DNA, CDR3 protein, D gene, clone size, J gene, V gene. A D gene is named only where the DNA matches it firmly. Expanded clones are given a class, and other clones once, few, many or no size at all.

TGTGCCAGCAGCGCGTTTGGCCCCAGGGCTTCGAACACTGAAGCTTTCTTT CASSAFGPRASNTEAFF - once TRBJ1-1 TRBV5-4
TGTGCCAGCAGACGGACAGGGAGGAAGAGTGAGGATAGCACAGATACGCAGTATTTT CASRRTGRKSEDSTDTQYF TRBD1 - TRBJ2-3 TRBV5-4
TGTGCCAGCAGCCTGAGGATGGAACAGGGTGAAGCTTTCTTT CASSLRMEQGEAFF - - TRBJ1-1 TRBV5-4
TGTGCCAGCACCGGGACAGGAACCTATGGCTACACCTTC CASTGTGTYGYTF TRBD1 - TRBJ1-2 TRBV5-6
TGTGCCAGCAGTTGGACAGCTGGAAACACCATATATTTT CASSWTAGNTIYF - - TRBJ1-3 TRBV2
TGTGCCAGTAGCGAGGGATGGACTGAAGCTTTCTTT CASSEGWTEAFF - - TRBJ1-1 TRBV19
TGCACCAGCAGCCTGTCCAGTAAGCGAGGCAATGAGCAGTTCTTC CTSSLSSKRGNEQFF - - TRBJ2-1 TRBV1
TGCGCCAGCAGCTCAACCAGGACAGCCAACACTGAAGCTTTCTTT CASSSTRTANTEAFF - few TRBJ1-1 TRBV5-1
TGCGCCAGCAGCTTGGCCCGCGATGGCTACACCTTC CASSLARDGYTF - - TRBJ1-2 TRBV5-1
TGTGCCAGCAGCTTAGGGCCAGAATGCTTTTTT CASSLGPECFF - - TRBJ1-4 TRBV7-9
TGTGCCAGCAGACAGCCCTCCTTTGGGGGGATCTACAATGAGCAGTTCTTC CASRQPSFGGIYNEQFF - few TRBJ2-1 TRBV27
TGCGCCAGCAGCTTGCGTCAACTAGCGGGGGGCAATGAGCAGTTCTTC CASSLRQLAGGNEQFF TRBD2 few TRBJ2-1 TRBV5-1
TGTGCCAGCAGGGCAATCTACGAGCAGTACTTC CASRAIYEQYF - few TRBJ2-7 TRBV6-5
TGTGCCAGCAGCGTCTCTGGAGATGGCTACACCTTC CASSVSGDGYTF - - TRBJ1-2 TRBV9
TGTGCCTGGGGGCTTAGCGGGGGGTTCACAGATACGCAGTATTTT CAWGLSGGFTDTQYF TRBD2 - TRBJ2-3 TRBV30
TGCAGCGTTGCGCAGGGATTTTATGGCTACACCTTC CSVAQGFYGYTF - few TRBJ1-2 TRBV29-1
TGTGCCAGCAGTGTGGAGTCCCCGGGACAGTCCTACGAGCAGTACTTC CASSVESPGQSYEQYF TRBD1 - TRBJ2-7 TRBV2
TGCGCCAGCAGCTTTTCCTCAGGAATGAGCTACAATGAGCAGTTCTTC CASSFSSGMSYNEQFF - - TRBJ2-1 TRBV5-1
TGTGCCAGCAGTCCGACAGGGGGTAAAAACATTCAGTACTTC CASSPTGGKNIQYF TRBD1 once TRBJ2-4 TRBV2
TGTGCCAGTAGTATGTCCGGGACAGGACTAGAAGCTTTCTTT CASSMSGTGLEAFF TRBD1 - TRBJ1-1 TRBV19
TGTGCCAGCAGCTTAAGCGGAGACAGCTCCGGAATGCAGTTCTTC CASSLSGDSSGMQFF - - TRBJ2-1 TRBV7-3
TGTGCCAGCAGCTGGGACAGGGCGAATGGCTACACCTTC CASSWDRANGYTF TRBD1 - TRBJ1-2 TRBV7-9
TGTGCCAGCAGCCCACAAACGACAGGGATTCGCTCGGTGGAGCTGTACTTC CASSPQTTGIRSVELYF TRBD1 - TRBJ2-7 TRBV7-6
TGCGCCAGCAGGACCCCGGGATCGGGGGTCCACGAGCAGTACTTC CASRTPGSGVHEQYF - - TRBJ2-7 TRBV23-1